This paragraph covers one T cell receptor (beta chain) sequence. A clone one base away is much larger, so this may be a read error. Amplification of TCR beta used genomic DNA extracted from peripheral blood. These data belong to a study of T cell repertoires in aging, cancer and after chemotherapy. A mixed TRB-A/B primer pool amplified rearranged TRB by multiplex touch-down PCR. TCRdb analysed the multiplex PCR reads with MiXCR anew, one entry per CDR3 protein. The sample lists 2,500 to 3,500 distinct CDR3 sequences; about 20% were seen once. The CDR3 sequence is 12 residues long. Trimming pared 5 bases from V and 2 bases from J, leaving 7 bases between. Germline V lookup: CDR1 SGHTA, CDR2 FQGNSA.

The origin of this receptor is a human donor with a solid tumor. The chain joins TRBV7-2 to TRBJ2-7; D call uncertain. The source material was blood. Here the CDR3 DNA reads TGTGCCAGCAGCACACGGCCCTACGAGCAGTACTTC. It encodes CASSTRPYEQYF.